This TCR beta chain was observed in a study of PD-L1 blockade in urothelial cancer. At the level of the study: The median T cell count in blood samples was roughly 140,000.

Assay used: immunoSEQ multiplex PCR; TCRdb lists only in-frame clones, some missing. The sample contains 95,000 to 100,000 clones, more than 75% of which appear only once. Documented time point: pretreatment peripheral blood. There were between 1 and 8 samples from each patient, taken pretreatment and on-treatment. CDR1 is MNHEY, CDR2 SVGAGI, per germline. CDR3 size: 14 residues. Trimming removed 4 bases from V and 1 base from J, with 10 bases in between. The gene calls are TRBV6-5 and TRBJ1-1, with D tentatively TRBD1 (6 bases). The receptor's source is a man aged 60 to 75 with urothelial cancer. The sample was PBMCs, taken around atezolizumab (anti-PD-L1) treatment. The CDR3 spells CASSFQQGNTEAFF. Here the CDR3 DNA reads TGTGCCAGCAGTTTCCAACAGGGGAACACTGAAGCTTTCTTT.